This TCR beta chain is drawn from a study of cytomegalovirus exposure and HLA in healthy donors. About this clone: Its antigen remains unknown.

In the PCR, 60 Vbeta and 13 Jbeta primers were used. Produced via immunoSEQ multiplex PCR; TCRdb's table is partial and in-frame only. The sample holds roughly 150,000 clones, roughly 80% seen once. Study conclusions and caveats: Data from an earlier analysis indicated that most TCR beta V segments were productive either about 90% or about 30% of the time. Relative to equally common others, HLA-associated TCR beta chains showed greater clonal expansion in a later analysis.

The receptor comes from a young man in good health and CMV-seronegative. The sample consisted of PBMCs.

CDR3 in amino acids: CASQQVGLGSEAFF. For the CDR3, the DNA is TGTGCCAGCCAACAGGTCGGGTTGGGGTCTGAAGCTTTCTTT. The gene calls are TRBV28 and TRBJ1-1; a weak D match, TRBD1 (5 bases). Germline V gene data show CDR1 as MDHEN and CDR2 as SYDVKM. The CDR3 extends over 14 amino acids. V lost 8 bases to trimming and J lost 6 bases, with 19 bases between them.